This T cell receptor beta chain was identified during a study of blood T cell repertoires in COVID-19. Study-wide background: Donors in the United States, Italy and Spain gave samples during acute or convalescent COVID-19.

This clone was detected only a few times. V was trimmed by 3 bases and J by 5 bases, leaving 11 bases between them. CDR3 length: 13 amino acids. Germline assignment: CDR1 KGHSH and CDR2 LQKENI. Authors' analysis steps: Nucleated cell counts were estimated from reference gene primer amplification. TCRdb keeps only in-frame clones here, not all; method: immunoSEQ multiplex PCR. V, J and clone size are taken as reported in that table, and D and trimming were inferred from the DNA itself. Of around 180,000 clones listed, about 86% were seen once; the top ten hold less than 3.5%. The sample was peripheral blood. This chain links TRBV18 with TRBJ2-7; TRBD2 might be the D (5 bases). This TCR was sampled from a young woman with active or convalescent COVID-19. The CDR3 loop is CASSPPGVDEQYF. CDR3 bases: TGTGCCAGCTCACCGCCCGGGGTAGACGAGCAGTACTTC.